This T cell receptor (beta chain) was found in a study of cytomegalovirus exposure and HLA in healthy donors. Sequencing was performed with immunoSEQ multiplex PCR; in TCRdb, only in-frame clones are kept and a portion is missing. Of over 200,000 clones listed, about 90% are singletons. This CDR3 has 16 residues. Germline assignment: CDR1 SNHLY and CDR2 FYNNEI. After removal of 6 bases from V and 5 bases from J, the junction contained 11 bases not matched to a gene. The chain combines TRBV2 with TRBJ2-5, with TRBD2 matching over 11 bases. Sequences were obtained from PBMCs. This receptor was taken from a woman aged 18-29 years in good health and CMV-seronegative. This CDR3 is CASRNIAGGMRETQYF. The CDR3 DNA sequence: TGTGCCAGCAGGAATATAGCGGGAGGGATGAGGGAGACCCAGTACTTC.